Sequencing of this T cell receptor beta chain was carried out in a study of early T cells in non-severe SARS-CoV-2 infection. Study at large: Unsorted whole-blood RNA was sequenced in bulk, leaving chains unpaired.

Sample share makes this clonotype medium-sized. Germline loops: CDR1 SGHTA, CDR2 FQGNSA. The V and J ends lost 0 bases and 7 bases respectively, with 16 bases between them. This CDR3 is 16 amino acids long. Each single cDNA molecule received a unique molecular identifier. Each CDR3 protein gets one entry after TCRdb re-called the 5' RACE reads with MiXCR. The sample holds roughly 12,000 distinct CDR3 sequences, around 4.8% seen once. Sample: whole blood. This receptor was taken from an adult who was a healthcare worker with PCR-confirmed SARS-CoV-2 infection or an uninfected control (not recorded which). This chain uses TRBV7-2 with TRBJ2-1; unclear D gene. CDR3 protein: CASSLARFPHYNEQFF. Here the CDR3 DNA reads TGTGCCAGCAGCTTAGCGCGTTTTCCCCATTATAATGAGCAGTTCTTC.